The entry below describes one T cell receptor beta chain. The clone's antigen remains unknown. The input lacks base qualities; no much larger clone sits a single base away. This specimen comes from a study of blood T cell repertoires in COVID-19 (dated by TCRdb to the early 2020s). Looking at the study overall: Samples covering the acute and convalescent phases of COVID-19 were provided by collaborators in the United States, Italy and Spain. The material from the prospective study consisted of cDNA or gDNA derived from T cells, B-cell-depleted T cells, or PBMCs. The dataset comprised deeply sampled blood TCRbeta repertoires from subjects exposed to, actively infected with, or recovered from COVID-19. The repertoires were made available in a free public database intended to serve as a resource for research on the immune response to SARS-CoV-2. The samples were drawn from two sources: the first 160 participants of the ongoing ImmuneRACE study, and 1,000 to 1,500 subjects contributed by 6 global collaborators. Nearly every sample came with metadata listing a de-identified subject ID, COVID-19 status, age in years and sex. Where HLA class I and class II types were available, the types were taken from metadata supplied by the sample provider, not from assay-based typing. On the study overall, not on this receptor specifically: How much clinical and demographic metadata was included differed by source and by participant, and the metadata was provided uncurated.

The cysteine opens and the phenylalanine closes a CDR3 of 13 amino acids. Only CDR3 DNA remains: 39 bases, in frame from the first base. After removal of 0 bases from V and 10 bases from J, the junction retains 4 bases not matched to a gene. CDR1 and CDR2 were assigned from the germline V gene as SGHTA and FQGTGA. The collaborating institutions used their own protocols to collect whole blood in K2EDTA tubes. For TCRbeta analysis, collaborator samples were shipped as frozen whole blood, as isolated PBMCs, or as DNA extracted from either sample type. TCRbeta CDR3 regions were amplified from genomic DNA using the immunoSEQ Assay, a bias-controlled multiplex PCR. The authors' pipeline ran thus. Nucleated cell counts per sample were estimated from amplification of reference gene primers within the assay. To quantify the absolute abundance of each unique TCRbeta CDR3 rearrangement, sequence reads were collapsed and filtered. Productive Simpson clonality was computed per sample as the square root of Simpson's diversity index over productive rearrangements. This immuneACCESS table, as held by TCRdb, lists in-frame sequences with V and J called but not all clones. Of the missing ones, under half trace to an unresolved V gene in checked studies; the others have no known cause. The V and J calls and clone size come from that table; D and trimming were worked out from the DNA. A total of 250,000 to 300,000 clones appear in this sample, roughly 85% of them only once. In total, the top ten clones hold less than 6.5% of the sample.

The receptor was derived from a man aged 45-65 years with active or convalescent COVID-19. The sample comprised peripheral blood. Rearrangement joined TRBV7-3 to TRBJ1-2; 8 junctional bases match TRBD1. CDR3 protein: CASSLTGTGLYTF. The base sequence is TGTGCCAGCAGCTTAACGGGGACAGGCCTCTACACCTTC.